In this sample, the clone carrying this T cell receptor (beta chain) turned up once. This specimen belongs to a study of T cell changes during pregnancy in multiple sclerosis. The length of the CDR3 is 12 residues. The trim removed 11 bases at V and 5 bases at J, leaving 4 bases unmatched. Germline V gene sequence: CDR1 SGHVS, CDR2 FQNEAQ. The method was immunoSEQ multiplex PCR; TCRdb's version includes in-frame clones alone and lacks a portion of them. The sample contains about 80,000 clones, approximately 90% of which appear only once. The V and J genes are TRBV7-8 and TRBJ2-2; 8 nucleotides align to TRBD1. The clonotype was recovered from a female donor with multiple sclerosis, enrolled in a pregnancy study. Source: peripheral blood, taken before pregnancy. The CDR3, as DNA: TGTGCCGACACAGGGGGGACCGGGGAGCTGTTTTTT. Translation: CADTGGTGELFF.